The rows below give T cell receptor beta chains drawn from one sample of a study of shared clonotypes between healthy human individuals. Measured with immunoSEQ multiplex PCR; TCRdb has only the in-frame clones, and not every one. The profile shows about 690,000 clones, around 91% of them singletons. Source material: memory CD8+ T cells from PBMCs. The source of these receptors is a man younger than 30 in good health. Some clones in this sample may be carry-over from other donors' samples. Both conserved end residues are part of each CDR3. D genes are given only for firm matches. Clone sizes are given selectively: once, few, many, or a class where the clone is expanded.

abundance	d_gene	v_gene	j_gene	CDR3nt	CDR3aa
-	-	TRBV9	TRBJ2-1	TGTGCCAGCAGCCCAAGTGGAAGCTCCTACAATGAGCAGTTCTTC	CASSPSGSSYNEQFF
once	TRBD1	TRBV9	TRBJ2-7	TGTGCCAGCAGCGGCCGGGACAGCACCTACGAGCAGTACTTC	CASSGRDSTYEQYF
-	-	TRBV7-8	TRBJ2-6	TGTGCCAGCTGGACCGGGGCCAACGTCCTGACTTTC	CASWTGANVLTF
-	TRBD1	TRBV6-5	TRBJ1-1	TGTGCCAGCTGCGGGATGGACAGGGAGACTGAAGCTTTCTTT	CASCGMDRETEAFF
-	-	TRBV28	TRBJ2-7	TGTGCCAGCAGTTTACTGGGAGTGGCCTACGAGCAGTACTTC	CASSLLGVAYEQYF
-	-	TRBV7-6	TRBJ1-2	TGTGCCAGCAGTATGGCGGGGGCCTATGGCTACACCTTC	CASSMAGAYGYTF
-	TRBD2	TRBV7-9	TRBJ2-1	TGTGCCAGCAGCCAAAGCGGGAGGGCCTTAAGTAATGAGCAGTTCTTC	CASSQSGRALSNEQFF
-	TRBD1	TRBV11-3	TRBJ2-7	TGTGCCAGCAGAAACGGGGACAGGGGTTTTTTGGACGAGCAGTACTTC	CASRNGDRGFLDEQYF
-	-	TRBV12-5	TRBJ2-1	TGTGCTAGTGGTTTGCCCTCCGGCAATGAGCAGTTCTTC	CASGLPSGNEQFF
-	TRBD2	TRBV9	TRBJ2-1	TGTGCCAGCTTAGCGGGAGACAGTGACAATGAGCAGTTCTTC	CASLAGDSDNEQFF